Each of the 30 T cell receptor beta chains below was sequenced from the same sample in a study of shared clonotypes between healthy human individuals. The assay was immunoSEQ multiplex PCR, and TCRdb's table has in-frame clones only and misses some. The sample carries 2 million to 2.5 million clones, 90% to 96% recorded once. The sample was naive CD4+ T cells sorted from blood. Subset here: CD45RA+ positively selected. Receptor source: a man aged 18 to 29 in good health.

The genes are TRBV18 and TRBJ2-3; no clear D gene. CDR3 length equals 14 residues. Germline CDR1 is KGHSH and CDR2 is LQKENI. V lost 0 bases, J lost 4 bases, and 8 bases lay in between. CDR3 residues: CASSPPSESDTQYF. The CDR3 bases are TGTGCCAGCTCACCACCGTCGGAATCAGATACGCAGTATTTT.

V and J are TRBV29-1 and TRBJ1-1; maybe TRBD1 (5 bases). Germline assignment: CDR1 SQVTM and CDR2 ANQGSEA. This CDR3 contains 14 residues. The V end lost 1 base, the J end lost 1 base, and 10 bases lay between the germline ends. The CDR3 loop reads CSVEAAGRNTEAFF. Written as DNA, the CDR3 is TGCAGCGTTGAAGCGGCAGGGAGGAACACTGAAGCTTTCTTT.

This rearrangement joins TRBV11-2 to TRBJ2-1, with TRBD1 matching 8 bases. The CDR3 covers 15 residues. Unmatched junction bases numbered 3, after V lost 0 bases and J lost 5 bases. Germline values: CDR1 SGHAT, CDR2 FQNNGV. Here the CDR3 DNA reads TGTGCCAGCAGCTTAGAAGGGACAGGCGACAATGAGCAGTTCTTC. Amino acid sequence: CASSLEGTGDNEQFF.

This clone was seen only once. The V gene is TRBV28, the J gene TRBJ2-7; 9 bases map to TRBD1. The CDR3 has 14 amino acids. The V gene's germline CDR1 is MDHEN and CDR2 SYDVKM. Unmatched junction bases numbered 8, after V lost 7 bases and J lost 4 bases. In nucleotides, the CDR3 is TGTGCCAGCACGCCGGGACAGGGAATGTACGAGCAGTACTTC. Protein sequence: CASTPGQGMYEQYF.

The rearrangement joins TRBV4-3 to TRBJ2-3; TRBD2 matches at 8 bases. Losses at the gene ends were 0 bases for V and 5 bases for J; bases not matched to a gene: 13. Germline V CDR1 and CDR2: LGHNA, YSLEER. CDR3 length: 18 amino acids. The CDR3 here is CASSQDQPPGLGVDTQYF. DNA of the CDR3: TGCGCCAGCAGCCAAGATCAGCCTCCGGGACTAGGTGTAGATACGCAGTATTTT.

This sequence joins TRBV30 and TRBJ1-2; TRBD1 is a possible D gene (5 bases). The CDR3 sequence is 13 residues long. The germline V gene has CDR1 GTSNPN and CDR2 SVGIG (reference sequence). The V gene lost 0 bases and the J gene lost 7 bases, with 12 bases spanning the gap. The CDR3 nucleotides read TGTGCCTGGAGTGTGCAGGGACGCGGTGGCTACACCTTC. It is translated as CAWSVQGRGGYTF.

V usage is TRBV7-6 and J usage is TRBJ2-5; D unclear. V was cut by 8 bases and J by 1 base, with 17 bases left in between. The CDR3 length is 15 residues. In germline, CDR1 is SGHVS, CDR2 FNYEAQ. CDR3 amino acids: CASSLNVPIQETQYF. CDR3 sequence (DNA): TGTGCCAGCTCTCTGAACGTCCCCATCCAAGAGACCCAGTACTTC.

The V and J genes are TRBV29-1 and TRBJ2-5; 13 bases align to TRBD2. Germline V gene sequence: CDR1 SQVTM, CDR2 ANQGSEA. This CDR3 comprises 18 residues. V trimming: 3 bases; J trimming: 4 bases; junction bases outside the gene matches: 14. The DNA of the CDR3 is TGCAGCGTTGATGATCAAAGGACTAGCGGGAGTTGGTCAGAGACCCAGTACTTC. Translating gives CSVDDQRTSGSWSETQYF.

The V and J genes are TRBV28 and TRBJ2-1; 11 bases match TRBD2. CDR1 and CDR2 from the germline V gene are MDHEN and SYDVKM. The CDR3 consists of 14 residues. Germline trimming cut 11 bases from V and 2 bases from J; bases unmatched to any gene: 5. CDR3 sequence (DNA): TGTGCCGGGGGGACTAGCGGTCCCTACAATGAGCAGTTCTTC. Translated: CAGGTSGPYNEQFF.

The rearrangement joins TRBV2 to TRBJ1-5, with 10 bases identical to TRBD1. V was pared by 6 bases and J by 6 bases, with 8 bases of the junction left unmatched. The CDR3 has 15 residues. Germline CDR1 reads SNHLY; CDR2 reads FYNNEI. The CDR3 region is CASRGPGQGTQPQHF. The CDR3 region has the DNA TGTGCCAGCAGGGGACCGGGACAGGGGACTCAGCCCCAGCATTTT.

Regarding this clone: Compared with germline, one end of the junction differs, possibly owing to a read error. The rearrangement joins TRBV7-7 to TRBJ2-5; 9 bases are a match to TRBD1. Germline CDR1 SSHAT, CDR2 FNYEAQ (reference sequence). The CDR3 is made up of 13 amino acids. CDR3 loop: CASSKDRGETQYF. In DNA form, the CDR3 reads TGTGCTAGCAGCAAGGACAGGGGAGAGACCCAGTACTTC.

The V gene is TRBV9, the J gene TRBJ1-4; 7 bases are a match to TRBD1. Germline loops: CDR1 SGDLS, CDR2 YYNGEE. This CDR3 has 15 residues. With 3 bases clipped from V and 5 bases from J, the junction kept 7 bases outside the gene matches. The chain's CDR3 is CASSGMTGKNEKLFF. The CDR3 coding sequence is TGTGCCAGCAGCGGGATGACAGGGAAGAATGAAAAACTGTTTTTT.

The V gene is TRBV6-5, the J gene TRBJ1-1; the D is unclear. Between the trimmed V and J ends, which lost 8 bases and 0 bases, there was a span of 16 bases. CDR1 is MNHEY and CDR2 is SVGAGI in the germline V gene. The CDR3 has 15 amino acids. The DNA for the CDR3 is TGTGCCAGCCGAATTTTGATGGCCCTGAACACTGAAGCTTTCTTT. Translating it yields CASRILMALNTEAFF.

The chain employs TRBV6-5 and TRBJ1-2; unclear D gene. V was clipped by 6 bases and J by 4 bases, with 12 bases between them. CDR3 size: 13 residues. Per germline, CDR1 MNHEY and CDR2 SVGAGI. CDR3 sequence reads: CASSINVGYGYTF. The CDR3 DNA reads TGTGCCAGCAGCATAAACGTAGGCTATGGCTACACCTTC.

V is TRBV5-1 and J is TRBJ2-2; 7 bases match TRBD2. V shed 1 base and J 1 base; nucleotides not matched to a gene: 4. The CDR3 length is 16 residues. Per the germline V gene, CDR1 is SGHRS and CDR2 is YFSETQ. For the CDR3, the DNA is TGCGCCAGCAGCTTGAGCGGGGTGGGGAACACCGGGGAGCTGTTTTTT. Protein sequence: CASSLSGVGNTGELFF.

V gene TRBV6-5 combines with J gene TRBJ2-5; 7 bases are shared with TRBD1. V gave up 4 bases and J gave up 7 bases; unmatched junction bases: 9. CDR1 is MNHEY, CDR2 SVGAGI, per germline. The CDR3 totals 14 residues. The DNA for the CDR3 is TGTGCCAGCAGTTCAACAGGGGATGGTACGACCCAGTACTTC. Translation: CASSSTGDGTTQYF.

The genes are TRBV4-1 and TRBJ1-4; weak D call: TRBD1 (6 bases). Germline V gene sequence: CDR1 MGHRA, CDR2 YSYEKL. Trimming took 0 bases from V and 2 from J, leaving 19 bases between them. The CDR3 is 19 amino acids. As DNA, the CDR3 is TGCGCCAGCAGCCAAGAAACGGGGCAGGGGTCGGATACTAATGAAAAACTGTTTTTT. It is translated as CASSQETGQGSDTNEKLFF.

On this clone: Other DNA sequences in the sample encode the same CDR3. The chain links TRBV18 to TRBJ2-7; 7 bases are a match to TRBD1. The CDR3 is 12 residues long. Per the germline V gene, CDR1 is KGHSH and CDR2 is LQKENI. Trimming at V came to 6 bases and at J to 5 bases, leaving 4 bases not matched to a gene. CDR3 DNA sequence: TGTGCCAGCTCTCCAGGGGGAAACGAGCAGTACTTC. This sequence encodes CASSPGGNEQYF.

The CDR3 DNA reads TGTGCCAGCAGCCCCACCGGGACAGGGGCCAACTACGAGCAGTACTTC. Its translation: CASSPTGTGANYEQYF. This sequence joins TRBV7-2 and TRBJ2-7; 10 bases line up with TRBD1. V shed 5 bases, J shed 3 bases, and the junction held 10 bases outside the gene matches. This CDR3 spans 16 amino acids. Germline-derived CDR1 and CDR2 are SGHTA and FQGNSA. Full variable domain (rest looked up from reference TRBV7-2 and TRBJ2-7): GAGVSQSPSNKVTEKGKDVELRCDPISGHTALYWYRQSLGQGLEFLIYFQGNSAPDKSGLPSDRFSAERTGGSVSTLTIQRTQQEDSAVYLCASSPTGTGANYEQYFGPGTRLTVT.

This clone was seen a single time. Other DNA variants within this sample encode the same CDR3. The chain combines TRBV4-1 with TRBJ1-5, with a possible D match to TRBD1 (6 bases). This CDR3 has 13 amino acids. Germline-derived CDR1 and CDR2 are MGHRA and YSYEKL. Between the trimmed V and J ends, which lost 0 bases and 7 bases, there was a span of 7 bases. CDR3 residues: CASSQEGGQPQHF. CDR3 in DNA: TGCGCCAGCAGCCAAGAAGGGGGACAGCCCCAGCATTTT.

For this clone: The identical CDR3 is also encoded by other nucleotide sequences in the sample. This chain connects TRBV18 to TRBJ2-3; D is unresolved. The V end was cut by 2 bases, the J end by 4 bases, with 4 bases between. The CDR3 is 12 amino acids. The germline V gene has CDR1 KGHSH and CDR2 LQKENI. The CDR3 sequence: CASSPRSDTQYF. The CDR3 bases are TGTGCCAGCTCACCAAGATCAGATACGCAGTATTTT.

The V call is TRBV6-1, the J call TRBJ1-5; TRBD1 matches 9 bases. J gave up 3 bases and V 4 bases, and 7 bases lay outside the gene matches. From germline, CDR1 is MNHNS and CDR2 SASEGT. CDR3 size: 16 residues. CDR3 in amino acids: CASSGDREVFNQPQHF. As DNA, the CDR3 is TGTGCCAGCAGTGGGGACAGGGAGGTCTTCAATCAGCCCCAGCATTTT.

The chain links TRBV6-5 to TRBJ1-2; 8 bases line up with TRBD1. This CDR3 spans 16 amino acids. Germline-derived CDR1 and CDR2 are MNHEY and SVGAGI. V was pared by 4 bases and J by 0 bases, with 7 bases of the junction left unmatched. The CDR3 DNA sequence: TGTGCCAGCAGTTGGACAGGGTCCCCCCCTAACTATGGCTACACCTTC. This translates into CASSWTGSPPNYGYTF.

V and J are TRBV2 and TRBJ2-7, with a weak D call TRBD1 (5 bases). The CDR3 covers 13 residues. The V gene's germline CDR1 is SNHLY and CDR2 FYNNEI. The V end lost 7 bases, the J end lost 6 bases, and 16 bases lay between the germline ends. The CDR3, as DNA: TGTGCCAGCAATCTCCAGGGCCTGGGCGAGCAGTACTTC. It codes for CASNLQGLGEQYF.

This sequence joins TRBV29-1 and TRBJ1-2, with TRBD1 identical over 8 bases. Germline V gene lookup returns CDR1 SQVTM and CDR2 ANQGSEA. CDR3 size: 11 residues. The ends lost 8 bases at V and 7 bases at J; junction bases unmatched: 6. The CDR3 DNA reads TGCAGCTTTGGACAGGGCGTTGGCTACACCTTC. Amino acids: CSFGQGVGYTF.

The chain couples TRBV23-1 to TRBJ1-2; TRBD1 matches at 7 bases. TRBV23-1 belongs to the ORF category, with a function that is uncertain. Losses at the gene ends were 2 bases for V and 4 bases for J; bases not matched to a gene: 4. CDR3 length: 14 amino acids. Here the CDR3 DNA reads TGCGCCAGCAGTCAACCGGACAGGATCTATGGCTACACCTTC. This codes for CASSQPDRIYGYTF.

The V and J genes are TRBV28 and TRBJ2-7, with 8 positions matching TRBD2. Unmatched junction bases numbered 6, after V lost 9 bases and J lost 2 bases. The CDR3 covers 13 residues. Germline lookup yields CDR1 MDHEN and CDR2 SYDVKM. This chain's CDR3 is CASLRGATYEQYF. The CDR3, as DNA: TGTGCCAGTCTGCGGGGGGCCACCTACGAGCAGTACTTC.

The chain links TRBV19 to TRBJ1-2, with TRBD1 identical over 9 bases. This CDR3 comprises 12 residues. Trimming at V came to 5 bases and at J to 8 bases, leaving 3 bases not matched to a gene. Germline CDR1 is LNHDA and CDR2 is SQIVND (reference sequence). CDR3 sequence: CASSFTGGGYTF. The CDR3 DNA reads as TGTGCCAGTAGTTTCACAGGGGGCGGCTACACCTTC. The variable domain in full, completed from reference TRBV19 and TRBJ1-2, reads DGGITQSPKYLFRKEGQNVTLSCEQNLNHDAMYWYRQDPGQGLRLIYYSQIVNDFQKGDIAEGYSVSREKKESFPLTVTSAQKNPTAFYLCASSFTGGGYTFGSGTRLTVV.

The chain's CDR3 is CASSPGQGAPGYTF. CDR3 DNA sequence: TGTGCCAGCAGCCCCGGACAGGGGGCGCCTGGCTACACCTTC. V gene TRBV9 combines with J gene TRBJ1-2; 11 nucleotides line up with TRBD1. The ends lost 4 bases at V and 7 bases at J; junction bases unmatched: 6. CDR3 length: 14 residues. Germline values: CDR1 SGDLS, CDR2 YYNGEE.

This chain's CDR3 is CASIGAGGPRTDTQYF. The CDR3 nucleotides read TGTGCCAGCATCGGAGCGGGAGGACCGCGCACAGATACGCAGTATTTT. The V call is TRBV28, the J call TRBJ2-3; the match to TRBD2 covers 9 bases. The CDR3 is made up of 16 amino acids. J lost 1 base, V lost 7 bases, and 9 bases had no gene match. Looked up from germline, CDR1 is MDHEN and CDR2 is SYDVKM.